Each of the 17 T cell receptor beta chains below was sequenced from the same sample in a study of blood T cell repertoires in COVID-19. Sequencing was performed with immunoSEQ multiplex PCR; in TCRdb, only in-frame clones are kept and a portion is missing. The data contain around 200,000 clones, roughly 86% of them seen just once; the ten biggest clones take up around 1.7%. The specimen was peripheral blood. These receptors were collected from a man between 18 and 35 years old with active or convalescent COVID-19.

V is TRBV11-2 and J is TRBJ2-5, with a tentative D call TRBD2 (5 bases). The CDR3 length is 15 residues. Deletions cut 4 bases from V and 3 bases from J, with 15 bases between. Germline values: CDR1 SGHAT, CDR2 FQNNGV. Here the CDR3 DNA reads TGTGCCAGCAGCTGGGCTCGGGGATGGGAAGAGACCCAGTACTTC. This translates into CASSWARGWEETQYF.

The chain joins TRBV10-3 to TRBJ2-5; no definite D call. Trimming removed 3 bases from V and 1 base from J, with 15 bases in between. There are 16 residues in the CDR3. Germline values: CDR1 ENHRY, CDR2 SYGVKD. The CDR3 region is CAISDRKISSQETQYF. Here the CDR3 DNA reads TGTGCCATCAGTGACAGGAAGATCTCGAGCCAAGAGACCCAGTACTTC.

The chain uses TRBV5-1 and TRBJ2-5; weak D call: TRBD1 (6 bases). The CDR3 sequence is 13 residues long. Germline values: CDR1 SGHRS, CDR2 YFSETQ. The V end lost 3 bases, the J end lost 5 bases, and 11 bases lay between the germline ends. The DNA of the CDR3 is TGCGCCAGCAGCTCTTACAGGGCTGAGACCCAGTACTTC. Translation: CASSSYRAETQYF.

CDR3 nucleotide sequence: TGTGCCAGCAGCTCCGAACTAGCGGGAGGGCCGACCGGGGAGCTGTTTTTT. This encodes CASSSELAGGPTGELFF. The chain employs TRBV11-3 and TRBJ2-2, with 13 bases fitting TRBD2. This CDR3 spans 17 amino acids. Trimming took 4 bases from V and 5 from J; bases not matched to a gene: 7. CDR1 is SGHNT and CDR2 is YENEEA in the germline V gene.

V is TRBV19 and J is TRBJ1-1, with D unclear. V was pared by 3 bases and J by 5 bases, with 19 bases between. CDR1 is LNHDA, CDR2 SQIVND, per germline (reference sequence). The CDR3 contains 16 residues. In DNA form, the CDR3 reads TGTGCCAGTAGTATGGGAGGGTTACTGAATGGTACTGAAGCTTTCTTT. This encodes CASSMGGLLNGTEAFF.

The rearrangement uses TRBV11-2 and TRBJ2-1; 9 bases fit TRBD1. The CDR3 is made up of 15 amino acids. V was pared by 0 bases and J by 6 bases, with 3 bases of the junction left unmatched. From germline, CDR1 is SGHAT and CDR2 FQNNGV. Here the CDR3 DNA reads TGTGCCAGCAGCTTAGATTCGGGACAGGGCAATGAGCAGTTCTTC. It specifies CASSLDSGQGNEQFF.

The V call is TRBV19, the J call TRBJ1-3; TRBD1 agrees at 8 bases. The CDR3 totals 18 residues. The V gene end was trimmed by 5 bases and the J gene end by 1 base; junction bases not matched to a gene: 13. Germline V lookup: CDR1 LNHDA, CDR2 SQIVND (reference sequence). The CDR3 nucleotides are TGTGCCAGTAGTTCCAACCCCGGACAGGGTTTTTCTGGAAACACCATATATTTT. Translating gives CASSSNPGQGFSGNTIYF.

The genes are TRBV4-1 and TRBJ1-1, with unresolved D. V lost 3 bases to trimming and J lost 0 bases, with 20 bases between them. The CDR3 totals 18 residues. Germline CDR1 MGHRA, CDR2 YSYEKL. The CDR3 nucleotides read TGCGCCAGCAGCCAGACCGGTTATCGGGAGACCATGAACACTGAAGCTTTCTTT. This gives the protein CASSQTGYRETMNTEAFF.

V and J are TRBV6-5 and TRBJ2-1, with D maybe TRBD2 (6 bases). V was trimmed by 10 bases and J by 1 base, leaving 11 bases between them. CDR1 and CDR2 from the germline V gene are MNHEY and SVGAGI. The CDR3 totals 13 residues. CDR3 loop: CATAGTSYNEQFF. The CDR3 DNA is TGTGCCACCGCAGGGACTTCCTACAATGAGCAGTTCTTC.

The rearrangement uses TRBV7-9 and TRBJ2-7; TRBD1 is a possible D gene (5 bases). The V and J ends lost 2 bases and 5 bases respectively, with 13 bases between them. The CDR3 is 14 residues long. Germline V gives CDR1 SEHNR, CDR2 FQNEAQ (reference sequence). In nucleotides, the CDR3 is TGTGCCAGCAGCTTACTTTCAGGGTCCGACGAGCAGTACTTC. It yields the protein CASSLLSGSDEQYF.

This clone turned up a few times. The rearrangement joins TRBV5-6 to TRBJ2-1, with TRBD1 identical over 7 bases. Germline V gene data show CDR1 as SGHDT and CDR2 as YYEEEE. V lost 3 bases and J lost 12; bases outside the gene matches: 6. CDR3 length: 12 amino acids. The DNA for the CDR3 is TGTGCCAGCAGCTCGGACAGGCTTAGGCAGTTCTTC. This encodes CASSSDRLRQFF. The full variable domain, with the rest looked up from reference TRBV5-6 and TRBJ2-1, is DAGVTQSPTHLIKTRGQQVTLRCSPKSGHDTVSWYQQALGQGPQFIFQYYEEEERQRGNFPDRFSGHQFPNYSSELNVNALLLGDSALYLCASSSDRLRQFFGPGTRLTVL.

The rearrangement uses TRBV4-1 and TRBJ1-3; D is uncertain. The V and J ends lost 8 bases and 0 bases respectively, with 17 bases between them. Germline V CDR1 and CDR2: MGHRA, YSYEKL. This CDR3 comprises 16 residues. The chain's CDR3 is CASPRGGRFSGNTIYF. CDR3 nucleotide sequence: TGCGCCAGCCCCAGAGGCGGTAGATTCTCTGGAAACACCATATATTTT.

CDR3 loop: CASSQDQGAPQHF. The CDR3 nucleotides read TGCGCCAGCAGCCAAGATCAAGGGGCTCCCCAGCATTTT. This chain links TRBV4-3 with TRBJ1-5; a possible D gene is TRBD1 (5 bases). Germline lookup yields CDR1 LGHNA and CDR2 YSLEER. V lost 0 bases to trimming and J lost 10 bases, with 10 bases between them. CDR3 length: 13 amino acids.

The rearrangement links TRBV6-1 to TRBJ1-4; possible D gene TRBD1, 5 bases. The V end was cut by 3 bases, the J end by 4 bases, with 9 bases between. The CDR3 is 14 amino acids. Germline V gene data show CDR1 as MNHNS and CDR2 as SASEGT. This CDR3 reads CASSDAGLNEKLFF. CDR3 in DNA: TGTGCCAGCAGTGATGCAGGGCTTAATGAAAAACTGTTTTTT.

In nucleotides, the CDR3 is TGTGCCTGGAGTAGACCTAATCCGGGGACTGAAGCTTTCTTT. This codes for CAWSRPNPGTEAFF. The rearrangement links TRBV30 to TRBJ1-1; no reliable D call. Germline CDR1 is GTSNPN and CDR2 is SVGIG (reference sequence). The CDR3 covers 14 residues. V lost 2 bases and J lost 5, with 15 bases in between.

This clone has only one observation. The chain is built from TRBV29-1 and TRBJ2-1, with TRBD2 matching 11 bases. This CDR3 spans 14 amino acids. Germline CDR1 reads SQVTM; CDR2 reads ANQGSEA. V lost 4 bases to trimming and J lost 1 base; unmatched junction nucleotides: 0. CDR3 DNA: TGCAGCGTTGTAGCGGGAGGGTCCTACAATGAGCAGTTCTTC. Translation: CSVVAGGSYNEQFF.

The CDR3 protein is CASRSGDYETQYF. The CDR3 DNA follows: TGCGCCAGCAGGTCGGGAGATTATGAGACCCAGTACTTC. The chain has TRBV5-1 and TRBJ2-5; a weak D match, TRBD2 (6 bases). V lost 5 bases to trimming and J lost 5 bases, with 13 bases between them. This CDR3 comprises 13 residues. Per the germline V gene, CDR1 is SGHRS and CDR2 is YFSETQ.